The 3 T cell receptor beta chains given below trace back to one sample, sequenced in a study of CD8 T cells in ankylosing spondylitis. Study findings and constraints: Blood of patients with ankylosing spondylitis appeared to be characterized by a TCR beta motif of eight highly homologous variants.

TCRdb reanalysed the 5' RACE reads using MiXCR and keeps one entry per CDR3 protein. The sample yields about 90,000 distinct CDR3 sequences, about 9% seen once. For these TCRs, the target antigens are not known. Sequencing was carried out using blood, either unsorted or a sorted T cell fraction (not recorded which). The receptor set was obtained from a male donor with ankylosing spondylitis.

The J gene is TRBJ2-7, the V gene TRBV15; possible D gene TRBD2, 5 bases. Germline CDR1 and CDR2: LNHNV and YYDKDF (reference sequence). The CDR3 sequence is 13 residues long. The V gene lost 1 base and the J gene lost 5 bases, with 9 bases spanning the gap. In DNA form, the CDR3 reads TGTGCCACCAGCAGAGCGGGATACGACGAGCAGTACGTC. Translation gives CATSRAGYDEQYV.

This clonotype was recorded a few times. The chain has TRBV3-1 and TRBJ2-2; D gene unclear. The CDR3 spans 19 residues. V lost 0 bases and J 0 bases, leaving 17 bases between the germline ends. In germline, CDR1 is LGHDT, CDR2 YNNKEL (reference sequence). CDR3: CASSQDVVRITANTGELFF. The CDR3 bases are TGTGCCAGCAGCCAAGATGTGGTCCGGATAACAGCGAACACCGGGGAGCTGTTTTTT. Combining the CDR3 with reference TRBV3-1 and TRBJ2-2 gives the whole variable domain DTAVSQTPKYLVTQMGNDKSIKCEQNLGHDTMYWYKQDSKKFLKIMFSYNNKELIINETVPNRFSPKSPDKAHLNLHINSLELGDSAVYFCASSQDVVRITANTGELFFGEGSRLTVL.

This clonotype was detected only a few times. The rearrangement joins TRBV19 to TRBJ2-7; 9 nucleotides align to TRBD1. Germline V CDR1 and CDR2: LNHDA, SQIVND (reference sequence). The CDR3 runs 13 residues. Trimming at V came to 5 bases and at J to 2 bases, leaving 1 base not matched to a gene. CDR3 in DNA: TGTGCCAGTAGTGGGGACAGGGCCTACGAGCAGTACTTC. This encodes CASSGDRAYEQYF. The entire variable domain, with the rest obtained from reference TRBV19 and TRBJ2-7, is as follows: DGGITQSPKYLFRKEGQNVTLSCEQNLNHDAMYWYRQDPGQGLRLIYYSQIVNDFQKGDIAEGYSVSREKKESFPLTVTSAQKNPTAFYLCASSGDRAYEQYFGPGTRLTVT.